A selection of T cell receptor beta chains follows, all from one sample in a study of T cells generated in artificial thymic organoids. Which antigens these TCRs recognize remains unknown. TCRdb itself ran the 5' RACE reads through MiXCR, one entry per CDR3 protein. Seen here are almost 5,500 distinct CDR3 sequences, less than 30% observed once, and the top ten hold 2.5% to 3.5%. The sample comprised naive CD8+ T cells grown in artificial thymic organoids from cord blood stem and progenitor cells. Receptors originate from a human donor who gave cord blood stem cells for thymic organoid culture, a cardiac surgery patient who gave postnatal thymus, or a blood donor (not recorded which). The CDR3 runs from the conserved cysteine through the conserved F or W. D genes are given only for firm matches. Where a row states a size, it is once, few, many or the class of an expanded clone; other rows omit it.

TRBD1,TRBV7-3,medium-sized,CASSFADRSEQYF
-,TRBV7-4,many,CASSLHPEQYF
-,TRBV28,few,CASSRPFCSKGDNEQFF
TRBD1,TRBV4-2,medium-sized,CASSQDRGDYNEQFF
TRBD1,TRBV12-3/TRBV12-4,-,CASSFKGACTDTQYF
-,TRBV29-1,medium-sized,CSVDFEQYF
-,TRBV6-2/TRBV6-3,-,CASSYPRGGGVQFF
-,TRBV24-1,-,CATSDWRGPYNEQFF
TRBD2,TRBV27,few,CASSLSSLAGETGELFF
TRBD2,TRBV12-3/TRBV12-4,many,CASSSKPPRGRGRDGYEQYF
-,TRBV9,medium-sized,CASSAPSRGRETQYF
-,TRBV5-1,medium-sized,CASSLDRTNTGELFF
-,TRBV4-3,-,CASSQSAGQFGEQYF
-,TRBV6-5,-,CASSYAGVREQYF
-,TRBV2,-,CASSEEGWNTEAFF
-,TRBV4-3,medium-sized,CASSQSRAFYGYTF
TRBD1,TRBV7-4,medium-sized,CASSLDRPSSYNEQFF
TRBD1,TRBV24-1,medium-sized,CATRGQGNTGELFF
TRBD1,TRBV24-1,few,CATSGDRGENEQYF
-,TRBV24-1,medium-sized,CATSDWGELETQYF
TRBD1,TRBV20-1,-,CSAGQGFGYEQYF
-,TRBV27,few,CASSPNNSPLHF
-,TRBV10-3,medium-sized,CAIQGPYNSPLHF
-,TRBV24-1,-,CATSDPGPSHEQYF
-,TRBV5-5,many,CASSFDLYEQYF
-,TRBV6-5,medium-sized,CASKSGASNQPQHF
-,TRBV12-3/TRBV12-4,-,CASSLAGVTQYF
-,TRBV10-3,few,CAISEGVGNQPQHF
-,TRBV7-9,medium-sized,CASSLPVVLGTEAFF
TRBD1,TRBV9,-,CASSETGEDTQYF
-,TRBV18,-,CASSPDAAGTYEQYF
-,TRBV24-1,medium-sized,CATSELGHRRDEQFF